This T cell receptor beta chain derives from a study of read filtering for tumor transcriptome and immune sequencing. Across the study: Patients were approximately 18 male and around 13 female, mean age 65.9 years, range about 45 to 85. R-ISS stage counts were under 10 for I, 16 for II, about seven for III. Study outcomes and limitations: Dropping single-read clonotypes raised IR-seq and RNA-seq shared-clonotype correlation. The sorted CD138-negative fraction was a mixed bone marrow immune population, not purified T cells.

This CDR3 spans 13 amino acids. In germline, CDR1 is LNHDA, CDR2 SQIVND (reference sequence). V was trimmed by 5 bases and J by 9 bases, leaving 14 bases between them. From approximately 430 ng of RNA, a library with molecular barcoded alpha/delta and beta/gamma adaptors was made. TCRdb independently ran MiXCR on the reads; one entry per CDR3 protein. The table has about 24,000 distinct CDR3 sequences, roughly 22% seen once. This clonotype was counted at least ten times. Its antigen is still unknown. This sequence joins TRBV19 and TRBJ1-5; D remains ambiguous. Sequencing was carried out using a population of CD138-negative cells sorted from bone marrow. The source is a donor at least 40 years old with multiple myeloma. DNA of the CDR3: TGTGCCAGTAGTCGGACCGCTAGGATGCCCCAGCATTTT. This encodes CASSRTARMPQHF.